Listed below are T cell receptor beta chains from one sample, sequenced in a study of cytomegalovirus exposure and HLA in healthy donors. The method was immunoSEQ multiplex PCR; TCRdb's version includes in-frame clones alone and lacks a portion of them. The sample has about 130,000 clones, 80% seen once. Source material: PBMCs. All receptors come from a man younger than 45 in good health and CMV-seronegative. Both conserved end residues are part of each CDR3.

CDR3: CAIWTSARENEQFF
V: TRBV2
J: TRBJ2-1

CDR3: CASSLWGSGQRGSTDTQYF
V: TRBV27
J: TRBJ2-3

CDR3: CASSTRPNQPQHF
V: TRBV19
J: TRBJ1-5

CDR3: CASSQEEGHQPQHF
V: TRBV4-3
J: TRBJ1-5

CDR3: CASGGRGNTEAFF
V: TRBV7-9
J: TRBJ1-1

CDR3: CASSQLGDRVNEQFF
V: TRBV6-6
J: TRBJ2-1

CDR3: CASRRLQGGGEKLFF
V: TRBV28
J: TRBJ1-4

CDR3: CAYGIQGIPEAFF
V: TRBV30
J: TRBJ1-1

CDR3: CASSIPGTGSGYTF
V: TRBV19
J: TRBJ1-2

CDR3: CAWSGKPGLAGKNIQYF
V: TRBV30
J: TRBJ2-4

CDR3: CASSQQGSGEQYF
V: TRBV14
J: TRBJ2-7